Included here is one T cell receptor (beta chain) sequence, with context. Its antigen is currently unknown. The sample comes from a study of shared clonotypes between healthy human individuals. Study-wide findings and caveats: A few donors shared about 4.5% of their naive CD4 clonotypes. Researchers found naive subsets generally carried larger estimated richness than memory subsets.

In the study's own analysis: Junction-only sequences produced by ImmunoSEQ had no quality scores, so filtering differed. Repertoires were generated with immunoSEQ multiplex PCR, while TCRdb's copy carries only in-frame clones and drops some. Clone size and V and J calls were adopted from that table, with D and trimming inferred from the DNA. Of under 700,000 clones in the sample, approximately 95% were seen once. Terminally differentiated effector memory CD45RA+ cells were excluded from the naive CD8 cells, which were CD45RO-negative and positively selected for CCR7. Germline CDR1 SGHDT, CDR2 YYEEEE. CDR3 length: 13 amino acids. V was cut by 5 bases and J by 8 bases, with 16 bases left in between.

What was sequenced was naive CD8+ T cells sorted from blood. The chain joins TRBV5-6 to TRBJ1-2; D is unclear. This clonotype was obtained from a woman between 25 and 40 years old in good health. CDR3 in amino acids: CASRMWATEGYTF. The CDR3 DNA sequence: TGTGCCAGCAGGATGTGGGCCACCGAGGGCTACACCTTC.